This is a list of T cell receptor beta chains from one sample in a study of T cell responses to AZD1222 COVID-19 vaccine. Repertoires were generated with immunoSEQ multiplex PCR, while TCRdb's copy carries only in-frame clones and drops some. This table holds 84,000 or so clones, 85% to 90% found once. The sequencing here drew on peripheral blood, taken on day 0 of AZD1222 vaccination. The receptors here all came from an adult in good health. Both conserved end residues are part of each CDR3. The order of the fields is clone size, J gene, V gene, D gene, CDR3 DNA, CDR3 protein. The D gene is left open where the match is weak. A clone size is listed for some rows: how often the clone was seen (once, few, many), or a class if it is expanded.

.	TRBJ1-3	TRBV7-8	.	TGTGCCAGCAGCTTGGGGGGAATTGCAAGAAACACCATATATTTT	CASSLGGIARNTIYF
.	TRBJ2-7	TRBV28	TRBD1	TGTGCCAGCTCCGGACAGGGTCCCTCCTACGAGCAGTACTTC	CASSGQGPSYEQYF
.	TRBJ2-5	TRBV27	TRBD2	TGTGCCAGCAGAGAACTAGCGGTCCAAGAGACCCAGTACTTC	CASRELAVQETQYF
.	TRBJ2-1	TRBV6-2/TRBV6-3	.	TGTGCCAGCAGTTACTCAGCAGGGTACAATGAGCAGTTCTTC	CASSYSAGYNEQFF
.	TRBJ2-7	TRBV5-1	.	TGCGCCAGCAGCTTGGTAGGGGAAAACGAGCAGTACTTC	CASSLVGENEQYF
few	TRBJ1-6	TRBV7-3	TRBD1	TGTGCCAGCAGCTTGGACAGGGCCAATTCACCCCTCCACTTT	CASSLDRANSPLHF
.	TRBJ2-5	TRBV4-1	TRBD2	TGCGCCAGCAGAAGGAGGGTAGCGGGAGCACAAGAGACCCAGTACTTC	CASRRRVAGAQETQYF
once	TRBJ2-7	TRBV18	TRBD2	TGTGCCAGCTTATCAGGTAGCGGGAGCACCGAGCAGTACTTC	CASLSGSGSTEQYF
.	TRBJ2-2	TRBV7-9	.	TGTGCCAGCCAGGGGCAGCCGAACACCGGGGAGCTGTTTTTT	CASQGQPNTGELFF
.	TRBJ2-3	TRBV7-2	TRBD2	TGTGCCAGCAGCTTAAGCGGGAGGGCCGGGACAGATACGCAGTATTTT	CASSLSGRAGTDTQYF
.	TRBJ1-3	TRBV4-1	TRBD1	TGCGCCAGCAGCAGGGGACAGGGGCCAGTCTCTGGTGGAAACACCATATATTTT	CASSRGQGPVSGGNTIYF
.	TRBJ2-3	TRBV4-1	.	TGCGCCAGCAGCCAAGTGGGACATGGAGCAGATACGCAGTATTTT	CASSQVGHGADTQYF
.	TRBJ1-5	TRBV2	.	TGTGCCAGCAGTCCTGACCGGACAGTTTATAGCAATCAGCCCCAGCATTTT	CASSPDRTVYSNQPQHF
.	TRBJ2-2	TRBV7-8	.	TGTGCCAGCAGCTTAGTCGATTGGGGAACCGGGGAGCTGTTTTTT	CASSLVDWGTGELFF
.	TRBJ2-7	TRBV7-2	.	TGTGCCAGCAGCGACCCAGGGCCCGCCTACGAGCAGTACTTC	CASSDPGPAYEQYF
.	TRBJ1-3	TRBV7-9	.	TGTGCCAGCAGCGGAGGGACCGGTGGAAACACCATATATTTT	CASSGGTGGNTIYF
.	TRBJ2-1	TRBV11-2	TRBD1	TGTGCCAGCAGTCCCGGGACAGGGACGTTCTTC	CASSPGTGTFF
.	TRBJ1-1	TRBV29-1	.	TGCAGCTCTAGGCGGACTGAAGCTTTCTTT	CSSRRTEAFF
.	TRBJ2-2	TRBV7-3	TRBD2	TGTGCCAGCAGCCTCGGGACTAGCGGGATGCTGACCGGGGAGCTGTTTTTT	CASSLGTSGMLTGELFF
.	TRBJ1-1	TRBV2	TRBD1	TGTGCCAGCAGTGAAGCGCGACAGGGGACCACTGAAGCTTTCTTT	CASSEARQGTTEAFF
.	TRBJ1-1	TRBV19	.	TGTGCCAGTAGTATAGGGGGCCAGCGGGGATCGACTTTCTTT	CASSIGGQRGSTFF
.	TRBJ1-1	TRBV6-5	TRBD1	TGTGCCAGCAGTTACGGACAGGGAAGGACTGAAGCTTTCTTT	CASSYGQGRTEAFF
few	TRBJ1-5	TRBV20-1	.	TGCAGTGCTAGTTTAGGACGGATCAATCAGCCCCAGCATTTT	CSASLGRINQPQHF
.	TRBJ1-2	TRBV28	.	TGTGCCGTAGACGGGTTCGCGGGGACGCGCTACACCTTC	CAVDGFAGTRYTF
.	TRBJ2-1	TRBV19	TRBD1	TGTGCCAGTAGGGGGACAGGGGGTTTAAGTGAGCAGTTCTTC	CASRGTGGLSEQFF
.	TRBJ2-5	TRBV11-2	.	TGTGCCAGCAGCCCAATCGGGGGCGGGAGAGGGAAGACCCAGTACTTC	CASSPIGGGRGKTQYF
few	TRBJ2-7	TRBV4-1	TRBD2	TGCGCCAGCAGCCAAGATGGACTAGCGGGAGCGTCCTACGAGCAGTACTTC	CASSQDGLAGASYEQYF
.	TRBJ1-1	TRBV7-9	.	TGTGCCAGCAGCTTACCAGAGACGAACACTGAAGCTTTCTTT	CASSLPETNTEAFF
.	TRBJ1-3	TRBV6-6	TRBD1	TGTGCCAGCAGGAGGGGACAGAACTCTGGAAACACCATATATTTT	CASRRGQNSGNTIYF
.	TRBJ1-2	TRBV7-9	.	TGTGCCAGCAGCCGTCCGGACAGTAACTATGGCTACACCTTC	CASSRPDSNYGYTF
.	TRBJ2-7	TRBV5-1	.	TGCGCCAGCAGCTTGGCCAGGAGCTACGAGCAGTACTTC	CASSLARSYEQYF